The clone carrying this TCR beta chain appeared many times. Read coverage stops 3 residues before the CDR3 terminus; the germline J gene supplies the remainder. Profiled with immunoSEQ multiplex PCR; TCRdb holds only in-frame clones, not every one. The data show tens of thousands of clones, with none appearing a single time. These data originate in a study of T cell clonality in common variable immunodeficiency. The CDR3 has 13 residues. CDR1 is MDHEN, CDR2 SYDVKM, per germline. The material sequenced was peripheral blood mononuclear cells. This TCR came from a person aged 18 to 69 in good health. The chain is built from TRBV28 and TRBJ1-2; 10 nucleotides line up with TRBD1. The CDR3 here is CASITGTGVGYTF. The sequenced CDR3 bases are TGTGCCAGCATTACCGGGACAGGGGTCGGC.